This TCR beta chain was captured in a study of blood T cell repertoires in COVID-19. Study-level information: Specimens from acute and convalescent COVID-19 originated in the United States, Italy and Spain. T cells, B-cell-depleted T cells, or PBMCs supplied cDNA or gDNA.

Original analysis: Scientists estimated how many nucleated cells there were by amplifying reference gene primers. Sequencing was performed with immunoSEQ multiplex PCR; in TCRdb, only in-frame clones are kept and a portion is missing. V, J and clone size derive from that table, while D and trimming were established from the DNA sequence. The sample yields 200,000 to 300,000 clones, approximately 86% seen once. This clonotype was sampled from a man aged 25-45 years with active or convalescent COVID-19. Source material: peripheral blood.

The DNA for the CDR3 is TGTGCCAGCAGACGACAGGAAAGGGTTTCACCCCTCCACTTT. It codes for CASRRQERVSPLHF. The chain combines TRBV11-2 with TRBJ1-6, with D possibly matching TRBD1 (6 bases). Looked up from germline, CDR1 is SGHAT and CDR2 is FQNNGV. V was trimmed by 6 bases and J by 9 bases, leaving 15 bases between them. This CDR3 has 14 residues.